The 26 T cell receptor beta chains given below trace back to one sample, sequenced in a study of cytomegalovirus exposure and HLA in healthy donors. PCR primers comprised 60 Vbeta and 13 Jbeta primers. This table comes from immunoSEQ multiplex PCR, and its TCRdb copy is limited to in-frame clones, with some not included. Of more than 100,000 clones listed, 50% to 75% were seen once; the top ten hold under 9.5%. Material: PBMCs. These receptors were obtained from a woman aged 35 to 49 in good health and CMV-seropositive.

This chain links TRBV30 with TRBJ2-5; D might be TRBD1 (5 bases). The DNA end is a closer match to TRBJ2-7, so the J assignment may be wrong. The CDR3 is 12 residues long. CDR1 is GTSNPN, CDR2 SVGIG, per germline (reference sequence). The DNA of the CDR3 is TGTGCCTGGGGGAACCAGGGCTACGAGCAGTACTTC. Translating it yields CAWGNQGYEQYF.

This clone was observed a single time. The rearrangement joins TRBV11-3 to TRBJ2-7; perhaps TRBD1 as D (6 bases). The CDR3 totals 13 residues. The V end was cut by 5 bases, the J end by 7 bases, with 15 bases between. Germline V lookup: CDR1 SGHNT, CDR2 YENEEA. The CDR3 reads CASSQGHSGEQYF. Written as DNA, the CDR3 is TGTGCCAGCAGCCAGGGACATTCCGGGGAGCAGTACTTC.

The chain couples TRBV7-3 to TRBJ2-1, with D perhaps TRBD2 (6 bases). Germline-derived CDR1 and CDR2 are SGHTA and FQGTGA. The CDR3 extends over 18 amino acids. The V and J ends lost 2 bases and 2 bases respectively, with 19 bases between them. CDR3 sequence: CASSLGVGLVAAYNEQFF. In nucleotides, the CDR3 is TGTGCCAGCAGCTTAGGGGTGGGTTTGGTAGCGGCCTACAATGAGCAGTTCTTC.

This chain connects TRBV28 to TRBJ2-1; 12 bases are shared with TRBD2. This CDR3 has 16 amino acids. The germline V gene has CDR1 MDHEN and CDR2 SYDVKM. With 4 bases clipped from V and 5 bases from J, the junction kept 6 bases outside the gene matches. This chain's CDR3 is CASSSASGREDNEQFF. CDR3 DNA: TGTGCCAGCAGTTCCGCTAGCGGGAGGGAGGACAATGAGCAGTTCTTC.

The rearrangement links TRBV2 to TRBJ1-4, with 7 bases fitting TRBD1. Trimming at V came to 7 bases and at J to 7 bases, leaving 18 bases not matched to a gene. The CDR3 runs to 17 residues. Per the germline V gene, CDR1 is SNHLY and CDR2 is FYNNEI. CDR3 bases: TGTGCCAGCACCCCCGGGCGGGGAGACAGGGAGAGTGAAAAACTGTTTTTT. It translates to CASTPGRGDRESEKLFF.

This chain uses TRBV28 with TRBJ2-2, with TRBD1 as a possible D gene (6 bases). The CDR3 has 15 residues. V was shortened by 2 bases and J by 4 bases, with 11 bases between the two germline ends. Germline loops: CDR1 MDHEN, CDR2 SYDVKM. CDR3 loop: CASSLAGEGTGELFF. The CDR3 coding sequence is TGTGCCAGCAGTTTAGCAGGGGAAGGCACCGGGGAGCTGTTTTTT.

The chain employs TRBV9 and TRBJ1-5; TRBD1 aligns across 7 bases. The CDR3 spans 15 residues. Germline CDR1 SGDLS, CDR2 YYNGEE. The junction had 2 bases not matched to a gene; V was cut back by 0 bases and J by 2 bases. CDR3 in DNA: TGTGCCAGCAGCGTAGAAGGGGGCGGCAATCAGCCCCAGCATTTT. This codes for CASSVEGGGNQPQHF.

This sequence joins TRBV6-5 and TRBJ2-5; D not resolved. Germline V gene data show CDR1 as MNHEY and CDR2 as SVGAGI. This CDR3 has 13 amino acids. V was cut by 5 bases and J by 3 bases, with 10 bases left in between. DNA for the CDR3: TGTGCCAGCAGTGGTGGGCGTAAAGAGACCCAGTACTTC. Encoded protein: CASSGGRKETQYF.

The chain is built from TRBV7-8 and TRBJ2-3; D is undetermined. The germline CDR1 and CDR2 sequences are SGHVS and FQNEAQ. The CDR3 consists of 14 residues. The ends were cut back, 3 bases at V and 2 bases at J, with 9 bases in the middle. DNA of the CDR3: TGTGCCAGCAGCTTTGAAACTACCACAGATACGCAGTATTTT. This encodes CASSFETTTDTQYF.

V gene TRBV30 combines with J gene TRBJ1-5, with D possibly matching TRBD1 (5 bases). Trimming took 3 bases from V and 5 from J, leaving 11 bases between them. Germline CDR1 GTSNPN, CDR2 SVGIG (reference sequence). The CDR3 length is 13 residues. The CDR3: CAWSPRGDQPQHF. CDR3 bases: TGTGCCTGGAGCCCCCGGGGGGATCAGCCCCAGCATTTT.

The gene calls are TRBV28 and TRBJ2-2; D possibly corresponds to TRBD1 (7 bases). Germline CDR1 reads MDHEN; CDR2 reads SYDVKM. CDR3 size: 15 residues. With 3 bases removed from V and 7 bases from J, the gap between germline ends came to 15 bases. CDR3 sequence (DNA): TGTGCCAGCAGTTTTTGGAACAGGGGAGGCGGGGAGCTGTTTTTT. The encoded protein is CASSFWNRGGGELFF.

The chain links TRBV20-1 to TRBJ2-1; weak D call: TRBD2 (5 bases). CDR3 length: 11 amino acids. Germline loops: CDR1 DFQATT, CDR2 SNEGSKA (reference sequence). Trimming removed 3 bases from V and 13 bases from J, with 13 bases in between. Written as DNA, the CDR3 is TGCAGTGCTAGGAGGGATGGTGACCAGTTCTTC. Translating it yields CSARRDGDQFF.

This clone was counted only a few times. The chain uses TRBV9 and TRBJ2-3; the match to TRBD1 covers 8 bases. The CDR3 is 15 amino acids. The germline gives CDR1 SGDLS, CDR2 YYNGEE. The trim removed 0 bases at V and 4 bases at J, leaving 4 bases unmatched. As DNA, the CDR3 is TGTGCCAGCAGCGTAGTACCGGGACAGGCAGATACGCAGTATTTT. Protein sequence: CASSVVPGQADTQYF.

The V and J genes are TRBV14 and TRBJ2-5; D gene ambiguous. V dropped 1 base and J dropped 1 base, with 4 bases sitting between them. There are 13 residues in the CDR3. CDR1 is SGHDN, CDR2 FVKESK, per germline. In DNA form, the CDR3 reads TGTGCCAGCAGCCAAGTACTCCAAGAGACCCAGTACTTC. Protein product: CASSQVLQETQYF.

In DNA, the CDR3 is TGTGCCAGCAGCTTCCCGGGACAGGGGGTCTACGAGCAGTACTTC. Amino acid sequence: CASSFPGQGVYEQYF. The chain carries TRBV5-4 and TRBJ2-5; 11 nucleotides align to TRBD1. The DNA end favors TRBJ2-7, so the J call may be wrong. Germline V gives CDR1 SGHNT, CDR2 YYREEE (reference sequence). This CDR3 spans 15 amino acids.

The genes are TRBV5-6 and TRBJ1-2; possible D gene TRBD1, 5 bases. CDR1 is SGHDT and CDR2 is YYEEEE in the germline V gene. The CDR3 totals 11 residues. Trimming took off 5 bases at V and 4 bases at J, with 6 bases between the two ends. Written as DNA, the CDR3 is TGTGCCAGCAGGGACATCTATGGCTACACCTTC. Its protein product is CASRDIYGYTF.

The chain combines TRBV6-4 with TRBJ2-5, with D tentatively TRBD1 (5 bases). The germline V and J ends were trimmed by 10 bases and 5 bases, with 11 bases remaining between them. Germline CDR1 and CDR2: MRHNA and SNTAGT. CDR3 length equals 11 residues. Here the CDR3 DNA reads TGTGCCACAAGACAGTTGGAGACCCAGTACTTC. Translation gives CATRQLETQYF.

This clone was counted only a few times. The genes are TRBV7-8 and TRBJ1-4; D might be TRBD1 (6 bases). The ends were cut back, 5 bases at V and 4 bases at J, with 14 bases in the middle. Germline V gene lookup returns CDR1 SGHVS and CDR2 FQNEAQ. CDR3 length: 15 amino acids. In DNA form, the CDR3 reads TGTGCCAGCAGCCGAAGGGACAAATTTAATGAAAAACTGTTTTTT. Residues: CASSRRDKFNEKLFF. The full variable domain, its missing parts supplied by reference TRBV7-8 and TRBJ1-4, is GAGVSQSPRYKVAKRGQDVALRCDPISGHVSLFWYQQALGQGPEFLTYFQNEAQLDKSGLPSDRFFAERPEGSVSTLKIQRTQQEDSAVYLCASSRRDKFNEKLFFGSGTQLSVL.

V and J are TRBV9 and TRBJ2-7; the match to TRBD1 covers 9 bases. Losses at the gene ends were 4 bases for V and 9 bases for J; bases not matched to a gene: 20. There are 17 residues in the CDR3. Germline assignment: CDR1 SGDLS and CDR2 YYNGEE. CDR3 loop: CASSTTVEGQGPLGQYF. The DNA for the CDR3 is TGTGCCAGCAGCACCACGGTAGAGGGACAGGGACCCCTCGGGCAGTACTTC.

Here the CDR3 DNA reads TGTGCCAGCAGTAGCCATAGCTCCTACAATGAGCAGTTCTTC. Protein: CASSSHSSYNEQFF. The J gene is TRBJ2-1, the V gene TRBV25-1; D unresolved. CDR3 length equals 14 residues. Germline V gives CDR1 MGHDK, CDR2 SYGVNS. Trimming left V 5 bases short and J 0 bases short, with 8 bases between.

This chain uses TRBV5-1 with TRBJ1-2, with TRBD1 identical over 12 bases. V dropped 3 bases and J dropped 2; count of bases not matched to a gene: 8. Germline V lookup: CDR1 SGHRS, CDR2 YFSETQ. The CDR3 totals 17 residues. CDR3 sequence reads: CASSSGTGGDRNYGYTF. Here the CDR3 DNA reads TGCGCCAGCAGCTCCGGGACAGGGGGCGATCGCAACTATGGCTACACCTTC.

This clone was seen a few times. The rearrangement uses TRBV28 and TRBJ1-2; D possibly corresponds to TRBD1 (6 bases). CDR3 length: 13 amino acids. V was clipped by 5 bases and J by 4 bases, with 11 bases between them. The germline V gene has CDR1 MDHEN and CDR2 SYDVKM. CDR3 amino acids: CASSTTGSYGYTF. As DNA, the CDR3 is TGTGCCAGCAGTACAACAGGGAGCTATGGCTACACCTTC.

This clone came up a few times. The V call is TRBV9, the J call TRBJ2-1; 8 bases line up with TRBD2. This CDR3 is 15 amino acids long. Losses at the gene ends were 2 bases for V and 6 bases for J; bases not matched to a gene: 7. Germline lookup yields CDR1 SGDLS and CDR2 YYNGEE. The CDR3 sequence: CASSVSGVTSNEQFF. The CDR3 DNA sequence: TGTGCCAGCAGCGTTAGCGGGGTGACCTCCAATGAGCAGTTCTTC.

CDR3 in amino acids: CASSGLTGRRSEAFF. In nucleotides, the CDR3 is TGTGCCAGCAGTGGATTGACAGGTCGTCGCTCTGAAGCTTTCTTT. The gene calls are TRBV6-6 and TRBJ1-1; TRBD1 is a possible D gene (6 bases). V lost 5 bases and J lost 6, with 19 bases in between. The CDR3 has 15 residues. CDR1 is MNHNY and CDR2 is SVGAGI in the germline V gene (reference sequence).

In this sample, this clone turned up a few times. V usage is TRBV7-9 and J usage is TRBJ2-7; 9 nucleotides match TRBD1. Germline CDR1 SEHNR, CDR2 FQNEAQ (reference sequence). The CDR3 loop spans 13 amino acids. V was clipped by 5 bases and J by 6 bases; unmatched bases: 5. CDR3 sequence (DNA): TGTGCCAGCAGCCAGGGGACAGGGACCGAGCAGTACTTC. This gives the protein CASSQGTGTEQYF.

The chain carries TRBV7-9 and TRBJ2-2; maybe TRBD1 (6 bases). V lost 5 bases, J lost 5 bases, and 15 bases lay in between. The CDR3 runs 15 residues. CDR1 and CDR2 (germline): SEHNR, FQNEAQ (reference sequence). CDR3: CASSPLQGLTGELFF. The CDR3 coding sequence is TGTGCCAGCAGCCCCTTACAGGGATTGACCGGGGAGCTGTTTTTT.